These T cell receptor beta chains were read from a single sample in a study of vaccination effects on CD4 cells after COVID-19. Their antigen targets remain unknown. Generated by immunoSEQ multiplex PCR, the TCRdb table keeps only in-frame clones and is missing some. Of tens of thousands of clones listed, around 73% are singletons. The material was CD4+ T cells from PBMCs cultured with HCoV-229E spike peptides, obtained after COVID-19 vaccination. The receptors derive from a human donor who received a COVID-19 vaccine. The CDR3 runs from the conserved cysteine through the conserved F or W. D genes are given only for firm matches. Size tells how often a clone was seen (once, few, many) or the class of an expanded clone, and some rows leave it out.

CDR3: CATSSGGSTGELFF
DNA: TGTGCCACCAGTTCGGGGGGGTCCACCGGGGAGCTGTTTTTT
D: TRBD2
J: TRBJ2-2
V: TRBV24-1
size: .
length: 14

CDR3: CASSLFAVASTGELFF
DNA: TGTGCCAGCAGCTTATTTGCTGTCGCGAGCACCGGGGAGCTGTTTTTT
D: .
J: TRBJ2-2
V: TRBV7-2
size: .
length: 16

CDR3: CASSEGRSSGANVLTF
DNA: TGTGCCAGCAGCGAGGGACGGAGCTCTGGGGCCAACGTCCTGACTTTC
D: .
J: TRBJ2-6
V: TRBV9
size: .
length: 16

CDR3: CASSDRSGGAGNTQYF
DNA: TGTGCCAGCAGTGACAGGAGCGGGGGGGCCGGGAATACGCAGTATTTT
D: TRBD2
J: TRBJ2-3
V: TRBV2
size: once
length: 16

CDR3: CASSLVETQYF
DNA: TGTGCCAGCAGCTTAGTGGAGACCCAGTACTTC
D: .
J: TRBJ2-5
V: TRBV7-2
size: .
length: 11

CDR3: CASSLPGRSVGEKLFF
DNA: TGTGCCAGCAGCCTCCCCGGACGGAGTGTTGGTGAAAAACTGTTTTTT
D: .
J: TRBJ1-4
V: TRBV3-1/TRBV3-2
size: few
length: 16

CDR3: CASSPRAGATTGELFF
DNA: TGTGCCAGCTCACCAAGGGCGGGGGCCACAACCGGGGAGCTGTTTTTT
D: .
J: TRBJ2-2
V: TRBV18
size: .
length: 16

CDR3: CASSQDRGGQETQYF
DNA: TGCGCCAGCAGCCAAGACAGGGGGGGGCAAGAGACCCAGTACTTC
D: .
J: TRBJ2-5
V: TRBV4-1
size: .
length: 15

CDR3: CASSHGFGTDTQYF
DNA: TGCGCCAGCAGCCACGGGTTCGGCACAGATACGCAGTATTTT
D: .
J: TRBJ2-3
V: TRBV5-1
size: once
length: 14

CDR3: CASRYSRNNEQFF
DNA: TGTGCCAGCCGGTACAGCCGAAACAATGAGCAGTTCTTC
D: .
J: TRBJ2-1
V: TRBV6-5
size: .
length: 13

CDR3: CASSVSSGGDNEQFF
DNA: TGTGCCAGCAGCGTAAGCAGCGGGGGGGACAATGAGCAGTTCTTC
D: TRBD2
J: TRBJ2-1
V: TRBV9
size: few
length: 15